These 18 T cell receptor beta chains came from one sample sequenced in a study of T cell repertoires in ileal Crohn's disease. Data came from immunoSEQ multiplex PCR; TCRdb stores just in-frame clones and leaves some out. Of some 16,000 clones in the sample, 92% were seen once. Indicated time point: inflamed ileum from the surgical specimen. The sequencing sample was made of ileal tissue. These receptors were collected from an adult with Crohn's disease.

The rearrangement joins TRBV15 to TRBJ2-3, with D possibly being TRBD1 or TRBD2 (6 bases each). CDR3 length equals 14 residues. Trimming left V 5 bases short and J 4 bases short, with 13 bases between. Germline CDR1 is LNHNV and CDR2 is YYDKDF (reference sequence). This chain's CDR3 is CATSEGGRADTQYF. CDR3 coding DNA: TGTGCCACCAGCGAGGGGGGCCGTGCAGATACGCAGTATTTT.

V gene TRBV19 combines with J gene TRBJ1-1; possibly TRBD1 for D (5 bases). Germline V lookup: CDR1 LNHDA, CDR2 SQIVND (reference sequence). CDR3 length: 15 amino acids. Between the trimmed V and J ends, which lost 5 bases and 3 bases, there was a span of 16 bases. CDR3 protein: CASSFNRNGDTEAFF. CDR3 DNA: TGTGCCAGTAGTTTCAACAGGAACGGGGACACTGAAGCTTTCTTT.

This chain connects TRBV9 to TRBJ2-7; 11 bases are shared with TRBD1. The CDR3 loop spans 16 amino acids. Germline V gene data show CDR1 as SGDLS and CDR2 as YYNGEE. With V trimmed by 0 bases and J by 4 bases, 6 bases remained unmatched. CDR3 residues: CASSVDPGQGAYEQYF. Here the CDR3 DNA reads TGTGCCAGCAGCGTAGACCCCGGACAGGGGGCTTACGAGCAGTACTTC.

The CDR3 is CASSPVQGGYHEQFF. CDR3 coding DNA: TGTGCCAGCTCACCAGTACAGGGGGGGTATCATGAGCAGTTCTTC. The rearrangement joins TRBV18 to TRBJ2-1; TRBD1 might be the D (8 bases). The CDR3 totals 15 residues. Trimming cost V 2 bases and J 8 bases, with 16 bases left between them. Per the germline V gene, CDR1 is KGHSH and CDR2 is LQKENI. The variable domain in full, with the rest retrieved from reference TRBV18 and TRBJ2-1, is NAGVMQNPRHLVRRRGQEARLRCSPMKGHSHVYWYRQLPEEGLKFMVYLQKENIIDESGMPKERFSAEFPKEGPSILRIQQVVRGDSAAYFCASSPVQGGYHEQFFGPGTRLTVL.

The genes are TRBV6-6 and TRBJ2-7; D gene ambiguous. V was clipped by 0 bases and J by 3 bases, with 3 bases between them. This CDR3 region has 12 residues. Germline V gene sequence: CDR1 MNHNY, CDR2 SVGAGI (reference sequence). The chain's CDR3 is CASSYSVYEQYF. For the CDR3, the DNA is TGTGCCAGCAGTTACTCAGTCTACGAGCAGTACTTC.

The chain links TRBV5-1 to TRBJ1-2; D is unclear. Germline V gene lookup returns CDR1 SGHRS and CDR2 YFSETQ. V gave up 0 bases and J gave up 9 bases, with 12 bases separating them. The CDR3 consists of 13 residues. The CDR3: CASSLEGAWSYTF. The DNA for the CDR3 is TGCGCCAGCAGCTTGGAGGGCGCTTGGAGCTACACCTTC.

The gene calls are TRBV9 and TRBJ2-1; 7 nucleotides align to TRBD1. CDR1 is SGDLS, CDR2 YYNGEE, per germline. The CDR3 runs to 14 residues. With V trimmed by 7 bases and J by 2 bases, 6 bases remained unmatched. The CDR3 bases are TGTGCCAGCGCCGGGACAGACCCCTACAATGAGCAGTTCTTC. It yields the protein CASAGTDPYNEQFF.

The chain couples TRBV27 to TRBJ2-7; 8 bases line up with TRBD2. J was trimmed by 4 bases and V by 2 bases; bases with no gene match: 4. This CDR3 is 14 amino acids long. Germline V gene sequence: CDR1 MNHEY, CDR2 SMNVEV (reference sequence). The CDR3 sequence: CASSLTSGLYEQYF. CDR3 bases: TGTGCCAGCAGTTTAACTAGCGGACTATACGAGCAGTACTTC.

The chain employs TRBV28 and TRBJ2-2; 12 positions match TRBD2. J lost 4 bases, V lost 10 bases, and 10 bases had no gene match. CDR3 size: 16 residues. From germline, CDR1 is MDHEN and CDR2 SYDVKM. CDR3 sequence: CATGLAGYDSTGELFF. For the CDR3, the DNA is TGTGCCACCGGACTAGCGGGGTATGATAGCACCGGGGAGCTGTTTTTT.

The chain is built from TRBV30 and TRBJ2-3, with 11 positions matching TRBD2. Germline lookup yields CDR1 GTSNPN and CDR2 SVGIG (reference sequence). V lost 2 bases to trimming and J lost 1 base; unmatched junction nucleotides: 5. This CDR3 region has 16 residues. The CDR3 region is CAWSSGTSGRTDTQYF. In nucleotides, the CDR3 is TGTGCCTGGAGTTCCGGGACTAGCGGTCGCACAGATACGCAGTATTTT.

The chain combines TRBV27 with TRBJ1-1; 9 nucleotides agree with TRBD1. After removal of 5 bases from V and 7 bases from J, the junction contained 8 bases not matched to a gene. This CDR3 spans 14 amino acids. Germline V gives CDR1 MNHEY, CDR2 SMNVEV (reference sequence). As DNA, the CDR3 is TGTGCCAGCAGTCCCGGGACAGGGTTTGGTGAAGCTTTCTTT. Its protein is CASSPGTGFGEAFF.

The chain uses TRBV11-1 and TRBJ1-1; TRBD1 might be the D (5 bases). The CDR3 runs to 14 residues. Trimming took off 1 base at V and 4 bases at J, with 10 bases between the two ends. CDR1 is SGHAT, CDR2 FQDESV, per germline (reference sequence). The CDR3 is CASSLGRGSTEAFF. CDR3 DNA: TGTGCCAGCAGCTTAGGGAGGGGATCCACTGAAGCTTTCTTT.

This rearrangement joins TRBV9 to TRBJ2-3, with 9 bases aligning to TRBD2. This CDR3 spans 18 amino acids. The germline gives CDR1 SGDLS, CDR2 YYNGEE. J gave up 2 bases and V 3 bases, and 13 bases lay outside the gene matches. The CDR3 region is CASSAGSGGLDYTDTQYF. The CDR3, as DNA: TGTGCCAGCAGCGCCGGGAGCGGGGGGTTAGATTACACAGATACGCAGTATTTT.

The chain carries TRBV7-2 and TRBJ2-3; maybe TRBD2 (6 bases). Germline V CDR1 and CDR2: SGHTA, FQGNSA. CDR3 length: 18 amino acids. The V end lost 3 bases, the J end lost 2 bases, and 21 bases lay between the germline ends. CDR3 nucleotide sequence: TGTGCCAGCAGCTTTTCGCCCCTTTGGGGGGACTCCACAGATACGCAGTATTTT. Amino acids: CASSFSPLWGDSTDTQYF.

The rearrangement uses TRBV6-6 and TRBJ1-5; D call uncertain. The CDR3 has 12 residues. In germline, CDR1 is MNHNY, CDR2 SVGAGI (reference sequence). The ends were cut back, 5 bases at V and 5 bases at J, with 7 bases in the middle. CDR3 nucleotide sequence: TGTGCCAGCAGTGACCGAGATCAGCCCCAGCATTTT. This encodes CASSDRDQPQHF.

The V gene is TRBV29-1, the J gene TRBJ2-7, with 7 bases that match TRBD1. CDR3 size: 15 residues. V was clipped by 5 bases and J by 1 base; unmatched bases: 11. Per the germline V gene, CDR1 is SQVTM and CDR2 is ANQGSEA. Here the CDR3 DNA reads TGCAGCGTTCGGGACAGCGTTTCAATTTCCTACGAGCAGTACTTC. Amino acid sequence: CSVRDSVSISYEQYF.

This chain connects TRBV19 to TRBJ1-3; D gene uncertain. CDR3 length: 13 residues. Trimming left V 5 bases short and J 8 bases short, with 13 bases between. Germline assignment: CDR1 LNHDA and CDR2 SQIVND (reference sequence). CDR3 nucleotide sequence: TGTGCCAGTAGTTATACCTTACGGGACACCATATATTTT. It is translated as CASSYTLRDTIYF.

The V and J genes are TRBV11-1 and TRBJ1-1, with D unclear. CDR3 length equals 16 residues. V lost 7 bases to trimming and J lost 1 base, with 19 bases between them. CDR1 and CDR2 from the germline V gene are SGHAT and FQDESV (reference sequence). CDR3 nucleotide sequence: TGTGCCAGCATCGTCACCTGGATGAGGGCGAACACTGAAGCTTTCTTT. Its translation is CASIVTWMRANTEAFF.